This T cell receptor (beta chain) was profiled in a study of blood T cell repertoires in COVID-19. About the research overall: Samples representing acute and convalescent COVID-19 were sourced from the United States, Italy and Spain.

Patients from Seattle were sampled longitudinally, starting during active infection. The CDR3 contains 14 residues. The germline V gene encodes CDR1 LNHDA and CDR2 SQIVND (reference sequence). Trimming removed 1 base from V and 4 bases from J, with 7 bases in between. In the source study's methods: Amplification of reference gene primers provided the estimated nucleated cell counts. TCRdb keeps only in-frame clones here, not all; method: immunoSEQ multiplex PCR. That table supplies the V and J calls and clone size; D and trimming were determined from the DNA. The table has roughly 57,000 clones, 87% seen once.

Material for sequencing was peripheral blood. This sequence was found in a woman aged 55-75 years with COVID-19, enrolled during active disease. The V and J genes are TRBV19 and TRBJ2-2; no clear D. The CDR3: CASSIGLVTGELFF. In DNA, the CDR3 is TGTGCCAGTAGTATAGGGCTAGTCACCGGGGAGCTGTTTTTT.